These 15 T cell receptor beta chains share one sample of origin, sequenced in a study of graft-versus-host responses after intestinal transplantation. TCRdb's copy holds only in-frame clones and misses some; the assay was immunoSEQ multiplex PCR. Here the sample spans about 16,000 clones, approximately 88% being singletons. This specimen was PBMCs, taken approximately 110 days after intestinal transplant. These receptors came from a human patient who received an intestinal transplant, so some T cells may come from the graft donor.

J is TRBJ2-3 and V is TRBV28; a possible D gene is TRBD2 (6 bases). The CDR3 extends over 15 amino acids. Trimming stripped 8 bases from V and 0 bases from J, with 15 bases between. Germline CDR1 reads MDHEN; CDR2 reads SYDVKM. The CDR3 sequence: CASGSLATSTDTQYF. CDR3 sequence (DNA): TGTGCCAGCGGATCGCTAGCGACCAGCACAGATACGCAGTATTTT.

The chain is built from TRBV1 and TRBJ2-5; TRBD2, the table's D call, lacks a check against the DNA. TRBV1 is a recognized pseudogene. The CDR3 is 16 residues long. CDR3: CTSSPNSLGLRETQYF. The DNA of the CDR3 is TGCACCAGCAGCCCGAACTCGCTAGGTTTAAGAGAGACCCAGTACTTC.

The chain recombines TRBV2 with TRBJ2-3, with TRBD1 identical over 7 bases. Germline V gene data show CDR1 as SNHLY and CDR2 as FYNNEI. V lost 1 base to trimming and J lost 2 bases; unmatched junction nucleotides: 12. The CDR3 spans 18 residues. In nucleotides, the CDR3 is TGTGCCAGCAGTGAAGGTGGGAGACAGGGTCGTGTCACAGATACGCAGTATTTT. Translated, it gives CASSEGGRQGRVTDTQYF. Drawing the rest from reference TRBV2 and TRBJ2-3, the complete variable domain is EPEVTQTPSHQVTQMGQEVILRCVPISNHLYFYWYRQILGQKVEFLVSFYNNEISEKSEIFDDQFSVERPDGSNFTLKIRSTKLEDSAMYFCASSEGGRQGRVTDTQYFGPGTRLTVL.

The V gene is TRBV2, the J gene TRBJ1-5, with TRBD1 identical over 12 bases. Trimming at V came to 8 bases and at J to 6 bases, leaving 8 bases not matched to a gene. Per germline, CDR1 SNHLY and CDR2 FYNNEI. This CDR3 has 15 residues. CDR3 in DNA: TGTGCCAGCTTCCCGGGGACAGGGGGCTCTCAGCCCCAGCATTTT. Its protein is CASFPGTGGSQPQHF.

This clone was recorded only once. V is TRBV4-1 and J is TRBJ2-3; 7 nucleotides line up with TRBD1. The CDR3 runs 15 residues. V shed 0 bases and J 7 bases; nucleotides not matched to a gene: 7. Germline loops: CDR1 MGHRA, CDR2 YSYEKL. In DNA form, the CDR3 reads TGCGCCAGCAGCCAAGAGACAGGGCCGACATATACGCAGTATTTT. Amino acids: CASSQETGPTYTQYF.

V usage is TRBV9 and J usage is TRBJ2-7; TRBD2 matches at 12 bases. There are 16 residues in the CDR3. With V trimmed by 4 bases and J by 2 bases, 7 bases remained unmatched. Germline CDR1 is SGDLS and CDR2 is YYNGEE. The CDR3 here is CASSQGTSGRPYEQYF. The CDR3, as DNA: TGTGCCAGCAGCCAAGGGACTAGCGGGCGTCCCTACGAGCAGTACTTC.

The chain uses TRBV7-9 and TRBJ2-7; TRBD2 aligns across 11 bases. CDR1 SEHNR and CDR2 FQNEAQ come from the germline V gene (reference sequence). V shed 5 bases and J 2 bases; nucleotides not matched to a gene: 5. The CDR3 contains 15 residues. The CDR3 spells CASSLQGLAAYEQYF. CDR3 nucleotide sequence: TGTGCCAGCAGCCTACAGGGACTAGCGGCCTACGAGCAGTACTTC.

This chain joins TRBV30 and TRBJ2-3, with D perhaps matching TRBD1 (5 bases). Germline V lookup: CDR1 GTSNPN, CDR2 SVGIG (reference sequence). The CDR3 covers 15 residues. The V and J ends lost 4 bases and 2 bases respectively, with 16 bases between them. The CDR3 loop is CAWTGYRRYTDTQYF. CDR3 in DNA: TGTGCCTGGACCGGATACAGGCGCTACACAGATACGCAGTATTTT.

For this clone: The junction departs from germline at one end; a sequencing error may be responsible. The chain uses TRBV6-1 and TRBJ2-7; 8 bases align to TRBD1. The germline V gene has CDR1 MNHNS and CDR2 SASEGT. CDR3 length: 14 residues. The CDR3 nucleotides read TGTGCCGGCAGTCTTACTACAGGGGGAAACGAGCAGTACTTC. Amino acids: CAGSLTTGGNEQYF.

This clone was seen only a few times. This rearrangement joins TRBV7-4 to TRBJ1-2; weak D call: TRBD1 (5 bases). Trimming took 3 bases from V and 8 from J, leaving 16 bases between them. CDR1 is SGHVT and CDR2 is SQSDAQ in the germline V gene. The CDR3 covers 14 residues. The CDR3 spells CASSFPGGARGYTF. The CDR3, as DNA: TGTGCCAGCAGCTTCCCGGGCGGGGCGCGGGGCTACACCTTC.

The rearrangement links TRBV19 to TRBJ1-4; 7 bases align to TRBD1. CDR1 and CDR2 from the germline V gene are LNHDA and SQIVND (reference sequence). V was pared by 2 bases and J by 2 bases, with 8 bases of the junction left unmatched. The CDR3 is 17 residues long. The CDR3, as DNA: TGTGCCAGTAGTATAATCTACTCGACAGGGACTAATGAAAAACTGTTTTTT. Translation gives CASSIIYSTGTNEKLFF. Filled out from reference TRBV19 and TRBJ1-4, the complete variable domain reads DGGITQSPKYLFRKEGQNVTLSCEQNLNHDAMYWYRQDPGQGLRLIYYSQIVNDFQKGDIAEGYSVSREKKESFPLTVTSAQKNPTAFYLCASSIIYSTGTNEKLFFGSGTQLSVL.

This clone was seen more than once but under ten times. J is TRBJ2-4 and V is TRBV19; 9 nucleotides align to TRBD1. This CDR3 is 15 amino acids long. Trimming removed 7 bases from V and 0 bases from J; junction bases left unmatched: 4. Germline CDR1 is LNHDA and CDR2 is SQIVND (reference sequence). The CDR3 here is CASTGTGQAKNIQYF. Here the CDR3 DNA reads TGTGCCAGTACTGGGACAGGGCAAGCCAAAAACATTCAGTACTTC.

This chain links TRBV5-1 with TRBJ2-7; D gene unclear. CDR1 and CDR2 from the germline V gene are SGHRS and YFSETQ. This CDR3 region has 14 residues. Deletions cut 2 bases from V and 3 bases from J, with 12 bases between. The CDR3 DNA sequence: TGCGCCAGCAGCTTTAGGGATATGGGCTACGAGCAGTACTTC. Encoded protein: CASSFRDMGYEQYF.

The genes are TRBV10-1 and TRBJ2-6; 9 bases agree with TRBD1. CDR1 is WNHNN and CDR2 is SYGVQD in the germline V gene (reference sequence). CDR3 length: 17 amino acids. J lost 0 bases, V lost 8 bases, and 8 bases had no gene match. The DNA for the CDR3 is TGCGCCAGCCGAGGACAGGGGACCCTCTCTGGGGCCAACGTCCTGACTTTC. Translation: CASRGQGTLSGANVLTF.

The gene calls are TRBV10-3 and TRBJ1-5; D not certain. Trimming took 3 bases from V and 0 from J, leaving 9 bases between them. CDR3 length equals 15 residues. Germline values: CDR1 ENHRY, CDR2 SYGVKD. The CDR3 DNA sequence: TGTGCCATCAGTGAAGGTGGACGTAGCAATCAGCCCCAGCATTTT. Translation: CAISEGGRSNQPQHF.